This T cell receptor beta chain was found in a study of neurological immune-mediated disorders. Study results and caveats: Clinical features showed no association with the multiple sclerosis repertoire cluster, and MRI features showed none either. Phylogenetic grouping assigned the repertoires of 18 of 34 multiple sclerosis patients to a single related-CDR3 cluster, which may represent a signature.

The V and J ends lost 5 bases and 2 bases, in that order; junction bases with no gene match: 11. The CDR3 runs 17 residues. Germline CDR1 is MDHEN and CDR2 is SYDVKM. Each CDR3 protein gets one entry after TCRdb re-called the 5' RACE reads with MiXCR. The table records under 70,000 distinct CDR3 sequences, under 4.5% of them present only once. At least ten counts were recorded for this clonotype. Its target is unknown. V is TRBV28 and J is TRBJ2-1; 8 bases map to TRBD2. Sequencing was performed on PBMCs. The sequence came from a woman under 40 with multiple sclerosis. CDR3 DNA: TGTGCCAGCAGTCGGAGTCGGGGGGGAGCGCCCTACAATGAGCAGTTCTTC. Translated: CASSRSRGGAPYNEQFF.